The rows below give T cell receptor beta chains drawn from one sample of a study of molecular identifiers for immune sequencing clone quantification. TCRdb redid the calling of the PCR reads with MiXCR, one entry per CDR3 protein. The sample includes more than 450,000 distinct CDR3 sequences, around 23% of them seen just once. The sequencing sample was made of naive CD8+ T cells from blood, with Jurkat cell RNA spiked in. These receptors all come from a human donor in good health. Some libraries in this study had Jurkat cell RNA spiked in. Both conserved end residues are part of each CDR3. D genes are given only for firm matches. Where a row states a size, it is once, few, many or the class of an expanded clone; other rows omit it.

cdr3_aa: CASSTFVGADTEAFF
cdr3_nt: TGTGCCAGCAGCACTTTTGTTGGGGCAGACACTGAAGCTTTCTTT
d_call: .
v_call: TRBV7-6
j_call: TRBJ1-1
clone_size: .

cdr3_aa: CSVRTASYEQYF
cdr3_nt: TGCAGTGTTAGGACAGCCTCCTACGAGCAGTACTTC
d_call: .
v_call: TRBV20-1
j_call: TRBJ2-7
clone_size: .

cdr3_aa: CASSPSGPSDEQYF
cdr3_nt: TGTGCCAGCAGCCCATCCGGACCCTCGGACGAGCAGTACTTC
d_call: .
v_call: TRBV28
j_call: TRBJ2-7
clone_size: many

cdr3_aa: CASSERGLYEQYF
cdr3_nt: TGTGCCAGCAGTGAGCGGGGGCTCTACGAGCAGTACTTC
d_call: TRBD2
v_call: TRBV6-6
j_call: TRBJ2-7
clone_size: few

cdr3_aa: CASSLSIHEQYF
cdr3_nt: TGTGCCAGCAGTTTAAGTATCCACGAGCAGTACTTC
d_call: .
v_call: TRBV28
j_call: TRBJ2-7
clone_size: few

cdr3_aa: CASSLLEQETQYF
cdr3_nt: TGTGCCAGCAGCTTACTCGAGCAAGAGACCCAGTACTTC
d_call: .
v_call: TRBV7-7
j_call: TRBJ2-5
clone_size: many

cdr3_aa: CASSSLREVPTDTQYF
cdr3_nt: TGTGCCAGCAGTTCATTGAGGGAGGTTCCCACAGATACGCAGTATTTT
d_call: .
v_call: TRBV28
j_call: TRBJ2-3
clone_size: many

cdr3_aa: CASIHSGTGNTEAFF
cdr3_nt: TGTGCCAGCATCCATTCCGGGACAGGGAACACTGAAGCTTTCTTT
d_call: TRBD1
v_call: TRBV7-9
j_call: TRBJ1-1
clone_size: .

cdr3_aa: CASSLSGRAGETQYF
cdr3_nt: TGTGCCAGCAGTTTATCAGGGCGGGCGGGAGAGACCCAGTACTTC
d_call: .
v_call: TRBV27
j_call: TRBJ2-5
clone_size: .

cdr3_aa: CASSVGPGAYEQYF
cdr3_nt: TGTGCCAGCAGCGTAGGCCCGGGGGCCTACGAGCAGTACTTC
d_call: .
v_call: TRBV9
j_call: TRBJ2-7
clone_size: .

cdr3_aa: CASSSTLSSGTSGYEQSF
cdr3_nt: TGTGCCAGCAGCTCCACTTTATCGTCCGGGACTAGCGGCTACGAGCAGTCCTTC
d_call: TRBD2
v_call: TRBV13
j_call: TRBJ2-7
clone_size: once

cdr3_aa: CASSELTGKYNEQFF
cdr3_nt: TGTGCCAGCAGTGAACTGACAGGGAAGTACAATGAGCAGTTCTTC
d_call: TRBD1
v_call: TRBV6-5
j_call: TRBJ2-1
clone_size: many

cdr3_aa: CASSLLGEYEKLFF
cdr3_nt: TGTGCCAGCAGCTTGTTGGGGGAGTACGAAAAACTGTTTTTT
d_call: .
v_call: TRBV5-6
j_call: TRBJ1-4
clone_size: .

cdr3_aa: CASSISGLATADTQYF
cdr3_nt: TGTGCCAGTAGTATTTCGGGACTAGCAACGGCAGATACGCAGTATTTT
d_call: TRBD2
v_call: TRBV19
j_call: TRBJ2-3
clone_size: many

cdr3_aa: CASSPGAAQETQYF
cdr3_nt: TGTGCCAGCAGCCCCGGGGCGGCCCAAGAGACCCAGTACTTC
d_call: .
v_call: TRBV7-9
j_call: TRBJ2-5
clone_size: few

cdr3_aa: CASSIQQWVEQYF
cdr3_nt: TGTGCCAGTAGTATCCAACAGTGGGTCGAGCAGTACTTC
d_call: .
v_call: TRBV19
j_call: TRBJ2-7
clone_size: .

cdr3_aa: CASSLYRVSDTEAFF
cdr3_nt: TGTGCCAGCAGTCTTTACAGGGTGTCGGACACTGAAGCTTTCTTT
d_call: .
v_call: TRBV2
j_call: TRBJ1-1
clone_size: .

cdr3_aa: CASSLLLAGGPYEQYF
cdr3_nt: TGTGCCAGCAGTTTATTACTAGCGGGAGGTCCCTACGAGCAGTACTTC
d_call: TRBD2
v_call: TRBV27
j_call: TRBJ2-7
clone_size: .

cdr3_aa: CASSLRVGPSLISDTQYF
cdr3_nt: TGTGCCAGCAGCTTACGAGTAGGCCCTAGCTTAATTTCAGATACGCAGTATTTT
d_call: .
v_call: TRBV7-6
j_call: TRBJ2-3
clone_size: .

cdr3_aa: CATPLGTSTDTQYF
cdr3_nt: TGTGCCACTCCGTTGGGGACGAGCACAGATACGCAGTATTTT
d_call: .
v_call: TRBV5-8
j_call: TRBJ2-3
clone_size: .

cdr3_aa: CASSFELSGTDTQYF
cdr3_nt: TGTGCCAGCAGTTTCGAGCTATCAGGGACAGATACGCAGTATTTT
d_call: .
v_call: TRBV7-9
j_call: TRBJ2-3
clone_size: many

cdr3_aa: CSVETSYSTDTQYF
cdr3_nt: TGCAGCGTTGAAACGTCATATAGCACAGATACGCAGTATTTT
d_call: .
v_call: TRBV29-1
j_call: TRBJ2-3
clone_size: many

cdr3_aa: CASSYSRGSGAEQFF
cdr3_nt: TGTGCCAGCAGTTACTCTAGGGGGTCAGGAGCTGAGCAGTTCTTC
d_call: .
v_call: TRBV6-5
j_call: TRBJ2-1
clone_size: few

cdr3_aa: CASSFSDREAFF
cdr3_nt: TGTGCCAGCAGCTTCTCGGACAGAGAAGCTTTCTTT
d_call: .
v_call: TRBV7-9
j_call: TRBJ1-1
clone_size: .

cdr3_aa: CASSYQQHTDTQYF
cdr3_nt: TGTGCCAGCAGTTACCAACAGCACACAGATACGCAGTATTTT
d_call: .
v_call: TRBV6-2/TRBV6-3
j_call: TRBJ2-3
clone_size: few

cdr3_aa: CASSWRRTGPVEQYF
cdr3_nt: TGTGCCAGCAGCTGGAGACGGACAGGGCCAGTGGAGCAGTACTTC
d_call: TRBD1
v_call: TRBV13
j_call: TRBJ2-7
clone_size: .